This T cell receptor (beta chain) is drawn from a study of identical twins. The study, taken as a whole, reports: Excess twin sharing in beta out-of-frame sequences was weaker. Invariant MAIT and iNKT cells may have partly biased zero-insertion analyses.

This clonotype appeared many times. Its antigen is unidentified. Trimming removed 3 bases at V and 5 bases at J, with 11 bases between. The CDR3 loop spans 13 amino acids. Germline V lookup: CDR1 DFQATT, CDR2 SNEGSKA (reference sequence). Template switching introduced a universal primer site, and the cDNA bore unique molecular identifiers. TCRdb re-called the 5' RACE reads through MiXCR, storing one row per CDR3 protein. The table includes approximately 300,000 distinct CDR3 sequences, 7.5% to 9.5% detected once. This same sample was also taken into another study, of yellow fever vaccine responses in identical twins.

The sequencing input was CD8+ T cells sorted from blood. This receptor was identified in a woman aged 18-29 years in good health. The chain employs TRBV20-1 and TRBJ1-5; D gene uncertain. The CDR3 spells CSAREMVDQPQHF. As DNA, the CDR3 is TGCAGTGCTAGGGAGATGGTGGATCAGCCCCAGCATTTT.